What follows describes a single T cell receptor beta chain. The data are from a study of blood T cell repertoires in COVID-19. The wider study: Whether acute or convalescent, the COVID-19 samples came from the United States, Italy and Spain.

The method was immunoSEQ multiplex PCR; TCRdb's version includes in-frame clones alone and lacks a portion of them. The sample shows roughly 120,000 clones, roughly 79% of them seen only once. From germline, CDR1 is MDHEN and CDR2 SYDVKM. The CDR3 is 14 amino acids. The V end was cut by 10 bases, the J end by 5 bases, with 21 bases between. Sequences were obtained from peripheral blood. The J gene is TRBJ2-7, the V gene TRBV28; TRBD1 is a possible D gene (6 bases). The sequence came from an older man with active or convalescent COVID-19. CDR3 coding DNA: TGTGCCACCCTCCACGCCAGGGGATTGGACGAGCAGTACTTC. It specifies CATLHARGLDEQYF.